Sequencing of this TCR beta chain was carried out in a study of T cell repertoires in cytomegalovirus infection. Looking at the study overall: CMV infection plus the matching HLA type was flagged by public TCR beta signatures. General study results and limits: HLA-C-restricted, CMV-specific TCR beta clonotypes were dominant ex vivo. Adding up the frequency of public TCR beta families identified people who carried CMV plus the relevant HLA.

Each CDR3 protein is one row after TCRdb ran MiXCR on the reads. The sample has about 440,000 distinct CDR3 sequences; approximately 30% are singletons. The ends were cut back, 6 bases at V and 3 bases at J, with 14 bases in the middle. This CDR3 is 15 amino acids long. Germline V gene sequence: CDR1 MNHNS, CDR2 SASEGT. This clonotype appeared a few times. Its antigen is unknown. This sequence originates from a human donor in good health (CMV status not recorded). Some clones in this sample may be carry-over from other donors' samples. The chain couples TRBV6-1 to TRBJ2-2; D is undetermined. The specimen sequenced was PBMCs. CDR3 sequence reads: CASSLVDGDTGELFF. The DNA of the CDR3 is TGTGCCAGCAGCCTCGTGGACGGAGACACCGGGGAGCTGTTTTTT.